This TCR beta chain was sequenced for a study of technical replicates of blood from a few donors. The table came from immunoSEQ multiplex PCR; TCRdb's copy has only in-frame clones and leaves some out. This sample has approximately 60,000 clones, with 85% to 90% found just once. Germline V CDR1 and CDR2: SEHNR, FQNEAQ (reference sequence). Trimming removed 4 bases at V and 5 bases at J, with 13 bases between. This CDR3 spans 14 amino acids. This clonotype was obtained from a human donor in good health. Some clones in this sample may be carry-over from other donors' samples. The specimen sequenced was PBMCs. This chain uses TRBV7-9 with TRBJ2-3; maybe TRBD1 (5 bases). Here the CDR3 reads CASSSSGQGDTQYF. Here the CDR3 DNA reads TGTGCCAGCAGCTCTTCGGGTCAGGGAGATACGCAGTATTTT.